Sequencing of this T cell receptor (beta chain) was carried out in a study of blood T cell repertoires in COVID-19. Study in general: Sites across the United States, Italy and Spain contributed samples from acute and convalescent COVID-19. PBMCs, B-cell-depleted T cells, or T cells were the source of the cDNA or gDNA that made up the material.

Germline V CDR1 and CDR2: MDHEN, SYDVKM. Trimming removed 6 bases at V and 6 bases at J, with 7 bases between. The CDR3 is 11 amino acids. The data were produced by immunoSEQ multiplex PCR, yet TCRdb's version contains in-frame clones alone and is incomplete. The table lists hundreds of thousands of clones, about 90% of them singletons, with less than 3.5% in the top ten. This receptor was obtained from a woman between 18 and 29 years old who had recovered from COVID-19. The sequencing input was peripheral blood. This chain uses TRBV28 with TRBJ2-3, with D unclear. The CDR3 spells CASRIRDTQYF. The CDR3 nucleotides are TGTGCCAGCAGAATTCGTGATACGCAGTATTTT.